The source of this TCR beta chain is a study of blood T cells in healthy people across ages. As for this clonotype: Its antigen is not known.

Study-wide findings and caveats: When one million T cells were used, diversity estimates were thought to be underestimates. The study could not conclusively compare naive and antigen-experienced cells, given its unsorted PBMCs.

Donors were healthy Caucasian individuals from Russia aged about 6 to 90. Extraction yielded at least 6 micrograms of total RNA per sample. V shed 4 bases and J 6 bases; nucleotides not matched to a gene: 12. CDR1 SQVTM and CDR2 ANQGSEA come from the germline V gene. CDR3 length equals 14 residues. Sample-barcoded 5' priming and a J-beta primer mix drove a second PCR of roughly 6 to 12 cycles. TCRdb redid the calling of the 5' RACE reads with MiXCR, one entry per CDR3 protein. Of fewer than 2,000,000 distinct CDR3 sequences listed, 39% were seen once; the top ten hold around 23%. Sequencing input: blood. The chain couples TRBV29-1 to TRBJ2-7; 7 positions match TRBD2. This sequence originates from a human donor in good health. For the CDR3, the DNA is TGCAGCGTTGTAGCTGTCGGGGGGACCTCCGAGCAGTACTTC. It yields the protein CSVVAVGGTSEQYF.